A single sample is the source of the 23 T cell receptor beta chains below, sequenced in a study of blood T cell repertoires in COVID-19. Sequencing used immunoSEQ multiplex PCR; TCRdb keeps in-frame clones, though not all of them. The table records under 200,000 clones, more than 85% of them present only once. The sample consisted of peripheral blood. The origin of the receptors is a man in his fifties or sixties with COVID-19, enrolled during active disease.

V gene TRBV5-4 combines with J gene TRBJ1-1; tentative D call: TRBD1 (6 bases). CDR3 length: 16 amino acids. The ends were cut back, 4 bases at V and 1 base at J, with 17 bases in the middle. Germline V lookup: CDR1 SGHNT, CDR2 YYREEE (reference sequence). This CDR3 reads CASSPGTTTGNTEAFF. The CDR3 region has the DNA TGTGCCAGCAGCCCTGGGACAACTACTGGGAACACTGAAGCTTTCTTT.

The V call is TRBV30, the J call TRBJ2-1; 7 bases map to TRBD2. Germline CDR1 is GTSNPN and CDR2 is SVGIG (reference sequence). With V trimmed by 2 bases and J by 7 bases, 8 bases remained unmatched. The CDR3 contains 14 residues. The CDR3 here is CAWSRASGTNEQFF. The CDR3 bases are TGTGCCTGGAGTCGGGCTAGCGGAACTAATGAGCAGTTCTTC. Supplemented by reference TRBV30 and TRBJ2-1, the full variable domain reads SQTIHQWPATLVQPVGSPLSLECTVEGTSNPNLYWYRQAAGRGLQLLFYSVGIGQISSEVPQNLSASRPQDRQFILSSKKLLLSDSGFYLCAWSRASGTNEQFFGPGTRLTVL.

This clone was detected only a few times. The chain combines TRBV19 with TRBJ1-2; weak D call: TRBD1 (6 bases). The CDR3 sequence is 16 residues long. CDR1 and CDR2 from the germline V gene are LNHDA and SQIVND (reference sequence). Deletions cut 5 bases from V and 3 bases from J, with 19 bases between. In DNA, the CDR3 is TGTGCCAGTAGTCTCGAACCGGGGTCAGGGGACTATGGCTACACCTTC. Translating gives CASSLEPGSGDYGYTF.

This chain links TRBV6-4 with TRBJ1-1; D gene uncertain. The V end lost 2 bases, the J end lost 4 bases, and 23 bases lay between the germline ends. The V gene's germline CDR1 is MRHNA and CDR2 SNTAGT. The CDR3 sequence is 18 residues long. The DNA of the CDR3 is TGTGCCAGCAGTGACGCGGGGTCAGGAGGAAAGAGAGGCACTGAAGCTTTCTTT. This translates into CASSDAGSGGKRGTEAFF.

This chain joins TRBV15 and TRBJ2-6, with D possibly TRBD1 on 6 matching bases. The CDR3 runs 17 residues. V lost 0 bases to trimming and J lost 3 bases, with 12 bases between them. Germline V lookup: CDR1 LNHNV, CDR2 YYDKDF (reference sequence). The CDR3 here is CATSRDQNRVGANVLTF. The DNA for the CDR3 is TGTGCCACCAGCAGAGACCAAAACAGGGTTGGGGCCAACGTCCTGACTTTC.

This clone was detected once. This chain links TRBV7-2 with TRBJ2-1, with 11 bases identical to TRBD1. Germline V CDR1 and CDR2: SGHTA, FQGNSA. V lost 2 bases and J lost 7; bases outside the gene matches: 7. The CDR3 runs to 16 residues. CDR3 DNA: TGTGCCAGCAGCTTACCCCCCCGGGACAGGGGGAATGAGCAGTTCTTC. Its protein is CASSLPPRDRGNEQFF.

The chain combines TRBV4-1 with TRBJ2-6; a weak D match, TRBD2 (5 bases). The length of the CDR3 is 17 residues. CDR1 is MGHRA and CDR2 is YSYEKL in the germline V gene. V gave up 0 bases and J gave up 0 bases, with 9 bases separating them. CDR3 nucleotide sequence: TGCGCCAGCAGCCAAGATGAGGGATTCTCTGGGGCCAACGTCCTGACTTTC. Translation: CASSQDEGFSGANVLTF.

The genes are TRBV7-9 and TRBJ1-6, with D possibly TRBD1 on 5 matching bases. Per germline, CDR1 SEHNR and CDR2 FQNEAQ (reference sequence). The length of the CDR3 is 17 residues. The V end lost 0 bases, the J end lost 8 bases, and 17 bases lay between the germline ends. In DNA, the CDR3 is TGTGCCAGCAGCTTAGCTGGGGCTCACGGCCCCTATTCACCCCTCCACTTT. Protein product: CASSLAGAHGPYSPLHF.

The V call is TRBV7-3, the J call TRBJ2-3, with D perhaps matching TRBD1 (6 bases). The V end was cut by 3 bases, the J end by 2 bases, with 9 bases between. The germline V gene encodes CDR1 SGHTA and CDR2 FQGTGA. CDR3 length equals 14 residues. The CDR3 DNA sequence: TGTGCCAGCAGCTTGGGGGCCTCCACAGATACGCAGTATTTT. Encoded protein: CASSLGASTDTQYF.

The gene calls are TRBV7-2 and TRBJ2-2; D possibly corresponds to TRBD1 (7 bases). Trimming stripped 5 bases from V and 4 bases from J, with 14 bases between. The CDR3 sequence is 15 residues long. Germline V gene data show CDR1 as SGHTA and CDR2 as FQGNSA. DNA of the CDR3: TGTGCCAGCAGCGCAGGGGGGTGGAGCACCGGGGAGCTGTTTTTT. Encoded protein: CASSAGGWSTGELFF.

This chain uses TRBV5-1 with TRBJ1-6; the D gene is possibly TRBD1 (6 bases). Germline CDR1 is SGHRS and CDR2 is YFSETQ. The CDR3 contains 14 residues. The germline V and J ends were trimmed by 1 base and 5 bases, with 7 bases remaining between them. Here the CDR3 DNA reads TGCGCCAGCAGCTTGAGGACAGATAATTCACCCCTCCACTTT. This encodes CASSLRTDNSPLHF.

Only a few counts were recorded for this clone. At the DNA level, this CDR3 is encoded by other sequences in the same sample as well. The chain carries TRBV12-3 or TRBV12-4 and TRBJ1-2; 8 nucleotides match TRBD1. Losses at the gene ends were 5 bases for V and 4 bases for J; bases not matched to a gene: 3. The CDR3 runs to 13 residues. CDR3 nucleotides: TGTGCCAGCAGTCCGGGGACAGGCTATGGCTACACCTTC. Protein product: CASSPGTGYGYTF.

The chain couples TRBV24-1 to TRBJ2-1; TRBD2 aligns across 10 bases. V trimming: 0 bases; J trimming: 6 bases; junction bases outside the gene matches: 7. The CDR3 extends over 17 amino acids. Germline lookup yields CDR1 KGHDR and CDR2 SFDVKD. CDR3 residues: CATSDLVSSGGPNEQFF. CDR3 nucleotides: TGTGCCACCAGTGATTTGGTCTCTAGCGGGGGCCCCAATGAGCAGTTCTTC.

V is TRBV27 and J is TRBJ1-2, with 8 bases matching TRBD1. CDR1 MNHEY and CDR2 SMNVEV come from the germline V gene (reference sequence). CDR3 length equals 16 residues. V lost 6 bases, J lost 3 bases, and 12 bases stayed unmatched. CDR3 loop: CASSDLDRGYDYGYTF. The CDR3 DNA is TGTGCCAGCAGCGATCTTGACAGGGGATACGACTATGGCTACACCTTC.

This clone has only one observation. V gene TRBV20-1 combines with J gene TRBJ1-2; D might be TRBD1 (6 bases). CDR3 length equals 14 residues. The germline V and J ends were trimmed by 3 bases and 8 bases, with 19 bases remaining between them. CDR1 is DFQATT and CDR2 is SNEGSKA in the germline V gene (reference sequence). CDR3 region: CSASTQGTARGYTF. The CDR3 coding sequence is TGCAGTGCTAGTACACAGGGTACTGCGAGAGGCTACACCTTC.

The genes are TRBV2 and TRBJ2-5, with 8 bases matching TRBD1. CDR1 is SNHLY and CDR2 is FYNNEI in the germline V gene. J gave up 2 bases and V 6 bases, and 2 bases lay outside the gene matches. The CDR3 runs 13 residues. CDR3: CASRRTGQETQYF. Here the CDR3 DNA reads TGTGCCAGCAGGAGGACAGGGCAAGAGACCCAGTACTTC. The variable domain in full, completed from reference TRBV2 and TRBJ2-5, reads EPEVTQTPSHQVTQMGQEVILRCVPISNHLYFYWYRQILGQKVEFLVSFYNNEISEKSEIFDDQFSVERPDGSNFTLKIRSTKLEDSAMYFCASRRTGQETQYFGPGTRLLVL.

The chain carries TRBV19 and TRBJ1-5; 10 nucleotides align to TRBD1. V lost 7 bases and J lost 5; bases outside the gene matches: 5. The CDR3 is made up of 14 amino acids. Germline CDR1 LNHDA, CDR2 SQIVND (reference sequence). This chain's CDR3 is CASMRDRGYQPQHF. In DNA, the CDR3 is TGTGCCAGTATGAGGGACAGGGGTTATCAGCCCCAGCATTTT. Variable domain in full (rest from reference TRBV19 and TRBJ1-5): DGGITQSPKYLFRKEGQNVTLSCEQNLNHDAMYWYRQDPGQGLRLIYYSQIVNDFQKGDIAEGYSVSREKKESFPLTVTSAQKNPTAFYLCASMRDRGYQPQHFGDGTRLSIL.

J is TRBJ2-7 and V is TRBV5-4; TRBD2 matches 9 bases. The length of the CDR3 is 14 residues. Trimming took 8 bases from V and 6 from J; bases not matched to a gene: 12. Germline CDR1 reads SGHNT; CDR2 reads YYREEE (reference sequence). CDR3 loop: CASRRAGGKGEQYF. The CDR3 DNA follows: TGTGCCAGTAGACGAGCGGGAGGTAAGGGCGAGCAGTACTTC.

The chain joins TRBV5-4 to TRBJ2-1, with 9 bases matching TRBD2. V lost 4 bases and J lost 0; bases outside the gene matches: 5. CDR1 is SGHNT, CDR2 YYREEE, per germline (reference sequence). The CDR3 consists of 16 residues. DNA for the CDR3: TGTGCCAGCAGCGTTGGGACTAGCAGCTCCTACAATGAGCAGTTCTTC. This gives the protein CASSVGTSSSYNEQFF.

The chain is built from TRBV6-5 and TRBJ1-2; D not certain. Per the germline V gene, CDR1 is MNHEY and CDR2 is SVGAGI. This CDR3 has 14 residues. The V end lost 6 bases, the J end lost 8 bases, and 19 bases lay between the germline ends. CDR3 in amino acids: CASRTGGSHVGYTF. The CDR3 DNA is TGTGCCAGCAGAACGGGAGGGTCTCATGTAGGCTACACCTTC.

The chain carries TRBV6-1 and TRBJ2-3; 16 bases are a match to TRBD2. V was pared by 3 bases and J by 5 bases, with 11 bases of the junction left unmatched. The CDR3 extends over 19 amino acids. CDR1 is MNHNS and CDR2 is SASEGT in the germline V gene. The CDR3 DNA reads as TGTGCCAGCAGTGACGCGGGACTAGCGGGGGGGGATTCACAAGATACGCAGTATTTT. The encoded protein is CASSDAGLAGGDSQDTQYF.

The chain has TRBV7-3 and TRBJ2-1; TRBD1 matches at 7 bases. V lost 6 bases to trimming and J lost 8 bases; unmatched junction nucleotides: 10. Germline assignment: CDR1 SGHTA and CDR2 FQGTGA. The CDR3 is made up of 14 amino acids. CDR3 sequence reads: CASSRDSGFDEQFF. CDR3 bases: TGTGCCAGCAGTCGGGACAGTGGATTCGATGAGCAGTTCTTC.

The CDR3 region is CASSSGFTEAFF. In DNA, the CDR3 is TGTGCCAGCAGTTCAGGGTTCACTGAAGCTTTCTTT. The V and J genes are TRBV12-3 or TRBV12-4 and TRBJ1-1, with D tentatively TRBD1 (5 bases). The CDR3 consists of 12 residues. Trimming removed 4 bases from V and 4 bases from J, with 7 bases in between.